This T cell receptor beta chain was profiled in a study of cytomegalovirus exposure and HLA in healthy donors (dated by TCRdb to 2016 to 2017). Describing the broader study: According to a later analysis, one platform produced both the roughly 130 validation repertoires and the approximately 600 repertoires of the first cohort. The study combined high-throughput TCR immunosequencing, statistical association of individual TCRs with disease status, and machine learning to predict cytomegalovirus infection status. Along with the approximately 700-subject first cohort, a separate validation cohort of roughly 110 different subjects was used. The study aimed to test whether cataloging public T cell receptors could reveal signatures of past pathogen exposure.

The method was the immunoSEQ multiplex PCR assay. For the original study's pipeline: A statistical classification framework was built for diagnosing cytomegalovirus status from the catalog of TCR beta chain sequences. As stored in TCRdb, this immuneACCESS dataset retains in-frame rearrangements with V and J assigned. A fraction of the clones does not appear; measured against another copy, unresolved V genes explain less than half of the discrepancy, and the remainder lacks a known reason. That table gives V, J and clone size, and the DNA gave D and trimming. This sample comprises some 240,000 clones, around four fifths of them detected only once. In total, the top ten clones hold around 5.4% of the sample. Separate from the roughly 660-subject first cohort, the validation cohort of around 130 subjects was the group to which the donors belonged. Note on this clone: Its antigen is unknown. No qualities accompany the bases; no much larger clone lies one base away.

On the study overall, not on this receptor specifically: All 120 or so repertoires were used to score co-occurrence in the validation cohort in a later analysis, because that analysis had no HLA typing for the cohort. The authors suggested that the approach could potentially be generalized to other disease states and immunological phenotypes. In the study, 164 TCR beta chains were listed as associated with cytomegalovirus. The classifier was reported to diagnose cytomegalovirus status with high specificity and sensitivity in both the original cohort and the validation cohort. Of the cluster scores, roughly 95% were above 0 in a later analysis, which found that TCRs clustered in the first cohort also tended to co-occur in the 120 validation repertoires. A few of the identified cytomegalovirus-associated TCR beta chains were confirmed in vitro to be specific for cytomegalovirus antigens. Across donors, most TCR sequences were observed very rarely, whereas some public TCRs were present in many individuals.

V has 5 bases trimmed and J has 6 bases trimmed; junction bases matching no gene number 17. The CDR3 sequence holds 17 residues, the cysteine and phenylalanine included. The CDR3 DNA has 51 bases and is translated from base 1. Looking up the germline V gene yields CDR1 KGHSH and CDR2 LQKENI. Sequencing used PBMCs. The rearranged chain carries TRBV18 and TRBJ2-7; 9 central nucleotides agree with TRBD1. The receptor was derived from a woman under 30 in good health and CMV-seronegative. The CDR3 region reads CASSVPGQGPSGSEQYF. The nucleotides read TGTGCCAGCTCAGTACCGGGACAGGGTCCCTCGGGGAGCGAGCAGTACTTC.